This T cell receptor (beta chain) was captured in a study of control samples from healthy donors and cancer patients. The table came from immunoSEQ multiplex PCR; TCRdb's copy has only in-frame clones and leaves some out. The sample contains some 89,000 clones, about 83% of which appear only once. V lost 5 bases and J lost 0; bases outside the gene matches: 17. The CDR3 sequence is 20 residues long. In germline, CDR1 is LNHDA, CDR2 SQIVND (reference sequence). The receptor's source is a woman aged 40 to 50 in good health. This chain uses TRBV19 with TRBJ1-4, with 8 bases lining up with TRBD1. Sequenced input: blood. CDR3 amino acids: CASSPTPGQAIDATNEKLFF. As DNA, the CDR3 is TGTGCCAGTAGTCCAACACCGGGACAGGCGATAGATGCAACTAATGAAAAACTGTTTTTT. The whole variable domain, filled in from reference TRBV19 and TRBJ1-4, reads DGGITQSPKYLFRKEGQNVTLSCEQNLNHDAMYWYRQDPGQGLRLIYYSQIVNDFQKGDIAEGYSVSREKKESFPLTVTSAQKNPTAFYLCASSPTPGQAIDATNEKLFFGSGTQLSVL.